The 14 T cell receptor beta chains listed next were all sequenced from one sample in a study of OX40 agonist ivuxolimab in advanced cancers. Assay used: immunoSEQ multiplex PCR; TCRdb lists only in-frame clones, some missing. The profile shows approximately 48,000 clones, roughly three quarters of them singletons. Here the sequenced sample was CD4+ or CD8+ T cells sorted from blood, taken in a trial of the OX40 agonist ivuxolimab. These TCRs come from an adult with an advanced solid tumor such as melanoma, head and neck, liver or kidney cancer.

This rearrangement joins TRBV7-9 to TRBJ1-1, with unresolved D. V lost 3 bases, J lost 0 bases, and 8 bases lay in between. CDR3 size: 14 residues. The germline gives CDR1 SEHNR, CDR2 FQNEAQ (reference sequence). This CDR3 reads CASSFPHLNTEAFF. The CDR3 nucleotides are TGTGCCAGCAGCTTTCCACACTTGAACACTGAAGCTTTCTTT.

The chain employs TRBV4-3 and TRBJ2-3, with D possibly matching TRBD2 (6 bases). Germline V lookup: CDR1 LGHNA, CDR2 YSLEER. The ends were cut back, 1 base at V and 4 bases at J, with 15 bases in the middle. This CDR3 has 16 residues. CDR3 DNA: TGCGCCAGCAGCCAAGTCGGTGGACTATTGGCAGATACGCAGTATTTT. Residues: CASSQVGGLLADTQYF.

This rearrangement joins TRBV28 to TRBJ1-1; 8 bases line up with TRBD1. Looked up from germline, CDR1 is MDHEN and CDR2 is SYDVKM. The junction had 7 bases not matched to a gene; V was cut back by 5 bases and J by 8 bases. This CDR3 comprises 13 residues. The CDR3 spells CASSPLRDREAFF. CDR3 in DNA: TGTGCCAGCAGTCCCCTCCGGGACAGGGAAGCTTTCTTT.

The chain combines TRBV4-3 with TRBJ1-6; 8 bases map to TRBD1. This CDR3 is 19 amino acids long. Germline V gene lookup returns CDR1 LGHNA and CDR2 YSLEER. V gave up 0 bases and J gave up 2 bases; unmatched junction bases: 9. CDR3 residues: CASSQEYYRGETYNSPLHF. The CDR3 nucleotides are TGCGCCAGCAGCCAAGAATACTACAGGGGGGAGACCTATAATTCACCCCTCCACTTT.

The V gene is TRBV6-6, the J gene TRBJ1-6; 8 nucleotides match TRBD1. Germline trimming cut 2 bases from V and 9 bases from J; bases unmatched to any gene: 6. Looked up from germline, CDR1 is MNHNY and CDR2 is SVGAGI (reference sequence). The CDR3 sequence is 15 residues long. For the CDR3, the DNA is TGTGCCAGCAGTTACGCAGGGGGCACGGCTTCACCCCTCCACTTT. Translating gives CASSYAGGTASPLHF.

The chain has TRBV7-8 and TRBJ1-4, with TRBD1 identical over 9 bases. Germline CDR1 is SGHVS and CDR2 is FQNEAQ. This CDR3 is 18 amino acids long. Trimming took 1 base from V and 3 from J; bases not matched to a gene: 9. The CDR3 sequence is CASSLVSHRGLANEKLFF. The CDR3 region has the DNA TGTGCCAGCAGCTTAGTTTCGCACAGGGGGCTGGCTAATGAAAAACTGTTTTTT.

In this sample, this clone turned up a few times. This chain links TRBV5-8 with TRBJ1-5, with D unresolved. V gave up 0 bases and J gave up 6 bases, with 7 bases separating them. The CDR3 extends over 13 amino acids. Germline CDR1 is SGHTS and CDR2 is YDEGEE. The CDR3 nucleotides read TGTGCCAGCAGCTTGGATCGGGGTCAGCCCCAGCATTTT. Protein: CASSLDRGQPQHF.

This chain joins TRBV27 and TRBJ1-4, with 9 bases identical to TRBD1. J lost 7 bases, V lost 6 bases, and 6 bases had no gene match. Germline V gene sequence: CDR1 MNHEY, CDR2 SMNVEV (reference sequence). This CDR3 is built from 14 residues. The CDR3 protein is CASRRTGAGEKLFF. In DNA form, the CDR3 reads TGTGCCAGCAGAAGGACAGGGGCGGGTGAAAAACTGTTTTTT.

The V call is TRBV7-2, the J call TRBJ2-3; D remains unclear. The CDR3 covers 12 residues. Trimming shortened V by 2 bases and J by 4 bases, and 4 bases separated the two germline ends. CDR1 and CDR2 from the germline V gene are SGHTA and FQGNSA. The CDR3 sequence: CASSLYADTQYF. The CDR3 region has the DNA TGTGCCAGCAGCTTATACGCAGATACGCAGTATTTT. Full variable domain (remainder filled in from reference TRBV7-2 and TRBJ2-3): GAGVSQSPSNKVTEKGKDVELRCDPISGHTALYWYRQSLGQGLEFLIYFQGNSAPDKSGLPSDRFSAERTGGSVSTLTIQRTQQEDSAVYLCASSLYADTQYFGPGTRLTVL.

CDR3 sequence reads: CASSEWGGAKNIQYF. CDR3 DNA: TGTGCCAGCAGTGAATGGGGGGGCGCCAAAAACATTCAGTACTTC. The gene calls are TRBV2 and TRBJ2-4, with D tentatively TRBD2 (7 bases). With 2 bases removed from V and 1 base from J, the gap between germline ends came to 9 bases. CDR1 and CDR2 (germline): SNHLY, FYNNEI. CDR3 length equals 15 residues.

The genes are TRBV9 and TRBJ2-2; 7 nucleotides agree with TRBD1. The CDR3 has 15 amino acids. After removal of 0 bases from V and 7 bases from J, the junction contained 6 bases not matched to a gene. Per germline, CDR1 SGDLS and CDR2 YYNGEE. This CDR3 is CASSVGAGGVGELFF. In DNA, the CDR3 is TGTGCCAGCAGCGTAGGGGCAGGGGGAGTCGGGGAGCTGTTTTTT.

The chain combines TRBV27 with TRBJ2-7; 11 nucleotides agree with TRBD2. CDR1 and CDR2 from the germline V gene are MNHEY and SMNVEV (reference sequence). CDR3 length: 18 amino acids. J lost 2 bases, V lost 3 bases, and 12 bases had no gene match. For the CDR3, the DNA is TGTGCCAGCAGTTTTTTGCTGGAGAAGACTAGCGGGGCCTACGAGCAGTACTTC. It is translated as CASSFLLEKTSGAYEQYF.

There are a few counts of this clone. The chain is built from TRBV19 and TRBJ1-3, with D unclear. CDR3 size: 16 residues. The germline V gene has CDR1 LNHDA and CDR2 SQIVND (reference sequence). The V and J ends lost 6 bases and 0 bases respectively, with 15 bases between them. CDR3: CASSLNGRISGNTIYF. The CDR3 DNA reads as TGTGCCAGTAGCCTTAACGGTAGGATCTCTGGAAACACCATATATTTT.

The V gene is TRBV2, the J gene TRBJ1-3, with a weak D call TRBD1 (6 bases). The V gene's germline CDR1 is SNHLY and CDR2 FYNNEI. Trimming took 6 bases from V and 4 from J, leaving 16 bases between them. The CDR3 is 15 residues long. CDR3 residues: CASSDSGVRGNTIYF. The CDR3, as DNA: TGTGCCAGCAGCGACTCAGGGGTGCGGGGAAACACCATATATTTT.